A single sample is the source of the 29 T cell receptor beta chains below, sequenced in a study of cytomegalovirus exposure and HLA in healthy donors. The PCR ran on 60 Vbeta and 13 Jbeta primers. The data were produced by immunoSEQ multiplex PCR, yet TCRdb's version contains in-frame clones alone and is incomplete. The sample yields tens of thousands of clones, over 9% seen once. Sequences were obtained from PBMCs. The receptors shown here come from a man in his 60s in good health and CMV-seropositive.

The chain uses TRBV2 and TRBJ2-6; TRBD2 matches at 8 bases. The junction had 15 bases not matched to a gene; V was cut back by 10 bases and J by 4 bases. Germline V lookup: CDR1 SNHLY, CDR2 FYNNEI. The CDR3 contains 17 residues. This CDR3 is CATKGASGSLGANVLTF. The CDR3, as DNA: TGTGCCACCAAGGGCGCTAGCGGGTCCCTAGGGGCCAACGTCCTGACTTTC.

CDR3 DNA sequence: TGTGCCAGCAGTGAAGGACAGGCGTCCGGCTACACCTTC. Translated: CASSEGQASGYTF. The chain combines TRBV2 with TRBJ1-2, with D tentatively TRBD1 (6 bases). This CDR3 spans 13 amino acids. Trimming stripped 1 base from V and 8 bases from J, with 11 bases between. Germline CDR1 is SNHLY and CDR2 is FYNNEI.

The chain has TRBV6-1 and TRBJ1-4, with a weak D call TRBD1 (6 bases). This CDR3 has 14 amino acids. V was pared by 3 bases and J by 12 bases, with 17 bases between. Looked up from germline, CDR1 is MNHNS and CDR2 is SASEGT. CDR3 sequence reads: CASSDGTLYGELFF. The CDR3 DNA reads TGTGCCAGCAGTGACGGGACACTATATGGGGAACTGTTTTTT.

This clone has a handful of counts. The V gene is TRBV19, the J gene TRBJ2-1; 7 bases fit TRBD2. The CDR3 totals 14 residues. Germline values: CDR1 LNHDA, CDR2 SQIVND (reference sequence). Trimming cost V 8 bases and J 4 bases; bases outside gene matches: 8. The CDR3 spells CASGSSGFYNEQFF. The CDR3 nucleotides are TGTGCCAGTGGGTCTAGCGGATTTTACAATGAGCAGTTCTTC. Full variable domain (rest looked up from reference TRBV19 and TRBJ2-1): DGGITQSPKYLFRKEGQNVTLSCEQNLNHDAMYWYRQDPGQGLRLIYYSQIVNDFQKGDIAEGYSVSREKKESFPLTVTSAQKNPTAFYLCASGSSGFYNEQFFGPGTRLTVL.

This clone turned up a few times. CDR3 DNA: TGCGCCAGCAGCTTGGATGACATGACGGACATTCAGTACTTC. Protein: CASSLDDMTDIQYF. The rearrangement links TRBV5-1 to TRBJ2-4; no clear D gene. The CDR3 totals 14 residues. Trimming took off 0 bases at V and 8 bases at J, with 12 bases between the two ends. The V gene's germline CDR1 is SGHRS and CDR2 YFSETQ. The full variable domain, its missing parts supplied by reference TRBV5-1 and TRBJ2-4, is KAGVTQTPRYLIKTRGQQVTLSCSPISGHRSVSWYQQTPGQGLQFLFEYFSETQRNKGNFPGRFSGRQFSNSRSEMNVSTLELGDSALYLCASSLDDMTDIQYFGAGTRLSVL.

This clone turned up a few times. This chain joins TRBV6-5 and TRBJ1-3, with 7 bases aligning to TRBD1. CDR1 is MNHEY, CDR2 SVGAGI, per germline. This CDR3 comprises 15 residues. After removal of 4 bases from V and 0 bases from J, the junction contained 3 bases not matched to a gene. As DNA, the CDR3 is TGTGCCAGCAGTTGGGACAGCAGCTCTGGAAACACCATATATTTT. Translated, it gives CASSWDSSSGNTIYF.

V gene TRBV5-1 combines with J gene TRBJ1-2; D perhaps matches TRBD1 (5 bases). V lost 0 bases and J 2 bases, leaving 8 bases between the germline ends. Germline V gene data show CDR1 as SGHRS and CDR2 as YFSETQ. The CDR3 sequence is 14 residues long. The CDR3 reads CASSLGQLNYGYTF. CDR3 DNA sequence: TGCGCCAGCAGCTTGGGACAGCTAAACTATGGCTACACCTTC.

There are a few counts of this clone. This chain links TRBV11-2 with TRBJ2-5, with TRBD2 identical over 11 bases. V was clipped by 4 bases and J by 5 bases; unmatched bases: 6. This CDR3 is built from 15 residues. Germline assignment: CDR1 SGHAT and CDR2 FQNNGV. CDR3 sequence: CASSYSGRADETQYF. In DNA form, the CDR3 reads TGTGCCAGCAGCTATAGCGGGAGGGCGGACGAGACCCAGTACTTC. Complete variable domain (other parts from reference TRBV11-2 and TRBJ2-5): EAGVAQSPRYKIIEKRQSVAFWCNPISGHATLYWYQQILGQGPKLLIQFQNNGVVDDSQLPKDRFSAERLKGVDSTLKIQPAKLEDSAVYLCASSYSGRADETQYFGPGTRLLVL.

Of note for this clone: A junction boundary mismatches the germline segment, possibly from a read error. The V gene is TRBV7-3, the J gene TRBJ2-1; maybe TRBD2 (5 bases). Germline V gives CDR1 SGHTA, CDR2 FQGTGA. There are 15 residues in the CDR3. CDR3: CASSLTGIPYNEQFF. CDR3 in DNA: TGTGCCAGCAGCCTAACCGGGATTCCTTACAATGAGCAGTTCTTC.

The CDR3, as DNA: TGTGCCAGCAGCACAAACCTAAAGAGCGAGCAGTACGTC. It encodes CASSTNLKSEQYV. The gene calls are TRBV5-5 and TRBJ2-7; D gene ambiguous. CDR1 and CDR2 from the germline V gene are SGHKS and YYEKEE (reference sequence). The CDR3 sequence is 13 residues long. With 4 bases removed from V and 6 bases from J, the gap between germline ends came to 14 bases.

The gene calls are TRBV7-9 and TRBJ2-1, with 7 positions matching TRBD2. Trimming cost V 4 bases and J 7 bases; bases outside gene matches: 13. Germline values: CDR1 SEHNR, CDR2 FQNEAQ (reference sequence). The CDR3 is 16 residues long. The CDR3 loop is CASSSDSSGSRNEQFF. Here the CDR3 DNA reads TGTGCCAGCAGCTCGGACTCTAGCGGAAGCCGGAATGAGCAGTTCTTC.

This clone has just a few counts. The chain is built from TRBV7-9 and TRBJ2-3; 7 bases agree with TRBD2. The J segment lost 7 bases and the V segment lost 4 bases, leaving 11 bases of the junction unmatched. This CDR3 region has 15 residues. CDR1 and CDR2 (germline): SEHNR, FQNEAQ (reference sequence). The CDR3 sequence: CASSSPGRSTHTQYF. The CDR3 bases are TGTGCCAGCAGCTCCCCCGGGAGGTCAACTCATACGCAGTATTTT. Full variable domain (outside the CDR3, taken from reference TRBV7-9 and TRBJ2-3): DTGVSQNPRHKITKRGQNVTFRCDPISEHNRLYWYRQTLGQGPEFLTYFQNEAQLEKSRLLSDRFSAERPKGSFSTLEIQRTEQGDSAMYLCASSSPGRSTHTQYFGPGTRLTVL.

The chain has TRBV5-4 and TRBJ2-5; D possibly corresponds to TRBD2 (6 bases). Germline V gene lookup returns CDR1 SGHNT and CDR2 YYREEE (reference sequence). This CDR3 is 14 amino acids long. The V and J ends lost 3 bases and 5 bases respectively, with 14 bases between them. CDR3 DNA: TGTGCCAGCAGCTCGACTAGTAGCTTTGAGACCCAGTACTTC. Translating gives CASSSTSSFETQYF.

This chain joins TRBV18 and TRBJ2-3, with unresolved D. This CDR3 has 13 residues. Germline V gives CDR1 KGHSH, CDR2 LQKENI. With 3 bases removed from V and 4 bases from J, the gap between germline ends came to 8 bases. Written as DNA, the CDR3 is TGTGCCAGCTCACCCATTATAGCAGATACGCAGTATTTT. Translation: CASSPIIADTQYF.

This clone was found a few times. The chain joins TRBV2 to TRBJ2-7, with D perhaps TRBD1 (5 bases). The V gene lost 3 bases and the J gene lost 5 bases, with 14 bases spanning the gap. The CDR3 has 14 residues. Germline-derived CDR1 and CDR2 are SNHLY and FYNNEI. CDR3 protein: CASSDGRAENEQYF. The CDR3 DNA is TGTGCCAGCAGTGATGGCAGGGCAGAGAACGAGCAGTACTTC.

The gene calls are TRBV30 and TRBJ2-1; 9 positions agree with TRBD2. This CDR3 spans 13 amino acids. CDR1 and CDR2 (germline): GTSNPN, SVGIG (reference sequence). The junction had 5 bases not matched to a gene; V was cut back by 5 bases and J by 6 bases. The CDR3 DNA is TGTGCCTGGGCCCAACTAGCGGGCAATGAGCAGTTCTTC. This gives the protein CAWAQLAGNEQFF.

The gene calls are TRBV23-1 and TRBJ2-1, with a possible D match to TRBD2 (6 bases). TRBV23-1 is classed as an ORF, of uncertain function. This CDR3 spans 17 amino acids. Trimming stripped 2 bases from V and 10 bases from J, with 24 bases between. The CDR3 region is CASSQVIGDSFSGEQFF. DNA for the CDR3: TGCGCCAGCAGTCAAGTAATAGGGGACTCCTTCTCTGGGGAGCAGTTCTTC.

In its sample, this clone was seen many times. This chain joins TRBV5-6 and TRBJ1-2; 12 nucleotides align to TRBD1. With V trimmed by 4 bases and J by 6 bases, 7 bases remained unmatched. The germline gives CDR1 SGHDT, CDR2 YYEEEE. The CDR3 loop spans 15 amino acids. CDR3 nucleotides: TGTGCCAGCAGCAGACGGGACAGGGGGCGGGATGGCTACACCTTC. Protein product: CASSRRDRGRDGYTF.

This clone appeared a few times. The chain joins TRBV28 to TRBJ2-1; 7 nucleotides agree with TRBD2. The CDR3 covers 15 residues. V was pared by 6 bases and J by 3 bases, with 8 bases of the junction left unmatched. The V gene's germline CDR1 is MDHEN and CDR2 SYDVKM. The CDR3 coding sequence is TGTGCCAGCAGACAACTAGCGCATATCTACAATGAGCAGTTCTTC. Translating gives CASRQLAHIYNEQFF.

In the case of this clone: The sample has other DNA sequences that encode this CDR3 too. This chain's CDR3 is CASSITGRGTEAFF. CDR3 nucleotides: TGTGCCAGTAGTATAACGGGAAGAGGAACTGAAGCTTTCTTT. The V and J genes are TRBV19 and TRBJ1-1; no firm D call. Germline CDR1 reads LNHDA; CDR2 reads SQIVND (reference sequence). The CDR3 consists of 14 residues. Trimming left V 2 bases short and J 5 bases short, with 12 bases between.

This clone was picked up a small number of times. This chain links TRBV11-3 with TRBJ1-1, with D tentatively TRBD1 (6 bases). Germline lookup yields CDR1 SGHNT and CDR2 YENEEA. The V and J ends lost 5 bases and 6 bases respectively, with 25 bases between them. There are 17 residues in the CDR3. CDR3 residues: CASSRDRPLRYLAEAFF. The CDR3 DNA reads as TGTGCCAGCAGCCGCGACAGGCCGTTGCGGTATCTCGCTGAAGCTTTCTTT.

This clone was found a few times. The CDR3, as DNA: TGTGCCAGCAGTCAACAGGGGGCCAGGGATACGCAGTATTTT. Its translation is CASSQQGARDTQYF. The genes are TRBV27 and TRBJ2-3, with 9 bases fitting TRBD1. The CDR3 runs 14 residues. Trimming at V came to 5 bases and at J to 6 bases, leaving 6 bases not matched to a gene. Germline-derived CDR1 and CDR2 are MNHEY and SMNVEV (reference sequence).

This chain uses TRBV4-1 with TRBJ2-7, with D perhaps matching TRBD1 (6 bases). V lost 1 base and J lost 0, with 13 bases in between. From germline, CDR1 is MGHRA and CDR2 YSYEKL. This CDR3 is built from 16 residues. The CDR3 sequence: CASSQVFTGSSYEQYF. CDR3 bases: TGCGCCAGCAGCCAAGTGTTCACAGGGAGCTCCTACGAGCAGTACTTC.

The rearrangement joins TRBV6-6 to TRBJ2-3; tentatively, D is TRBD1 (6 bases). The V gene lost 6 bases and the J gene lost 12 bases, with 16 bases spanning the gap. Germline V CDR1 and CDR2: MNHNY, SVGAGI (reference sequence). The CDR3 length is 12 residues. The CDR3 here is CASRSDPRGQYF. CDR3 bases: TGTGCCAGCAGGAGTGATCCCAGGGGACAGTATTTT.

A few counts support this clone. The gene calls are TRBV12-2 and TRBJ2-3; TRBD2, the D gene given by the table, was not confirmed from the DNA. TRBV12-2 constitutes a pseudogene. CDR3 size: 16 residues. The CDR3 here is CASRLEWRGAQDTQYF. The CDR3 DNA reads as TGTGCAAGTCGCTTAGAATGGCGGGGTGCACAAGATACGCAGTATTTT.

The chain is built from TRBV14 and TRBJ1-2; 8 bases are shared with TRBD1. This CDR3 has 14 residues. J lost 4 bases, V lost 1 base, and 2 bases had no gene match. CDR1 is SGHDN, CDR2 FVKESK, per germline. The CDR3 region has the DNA TGTGCCAGCAGCCAAGGACAGGGGACCTATGGCTACACCTTC. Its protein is CASSQGQGTYGYTF.

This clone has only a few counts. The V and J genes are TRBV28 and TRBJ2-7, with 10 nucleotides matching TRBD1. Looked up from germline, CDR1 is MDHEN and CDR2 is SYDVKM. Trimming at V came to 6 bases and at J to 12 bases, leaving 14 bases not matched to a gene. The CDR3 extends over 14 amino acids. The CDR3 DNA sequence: TGTGCCAGCAGCACGGACAGGGGGAGTGATAAGATGTACTTC. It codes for CASSTDRGSDKMYF.

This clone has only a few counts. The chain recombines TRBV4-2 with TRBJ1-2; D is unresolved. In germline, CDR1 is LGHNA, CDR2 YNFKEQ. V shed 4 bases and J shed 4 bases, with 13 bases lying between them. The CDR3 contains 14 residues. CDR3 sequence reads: CASSRGGTTYGYTF. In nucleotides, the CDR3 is TGTGCCAGCAGCCGAGGCGGAACCACCTATGGCTACACCTTC.

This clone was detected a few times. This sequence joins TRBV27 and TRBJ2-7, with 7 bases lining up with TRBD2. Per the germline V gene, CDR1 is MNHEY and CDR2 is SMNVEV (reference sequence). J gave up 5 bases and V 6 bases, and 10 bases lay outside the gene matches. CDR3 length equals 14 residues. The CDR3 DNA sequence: TGTGCCAGCAGCACCCTGCTAGCGGTGGACGAGCAGTACTTC. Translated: CASSTLLAVDEQYF.